The 8 T cell receptor beta chains given below trace back to one sample, sequenced in a study of blood T cells in healthy people across ages. Through a sample-barcoded 5' primer and a J-beta primer mix, a second PCR was run for roughly 6 to 11 cycles. TCRdb reprocessed the 5' RACE reads via MiXCR and lists one record per CDR3 protein. The sample has about 700,000 distinct CDR3 sequences, roughly 30% seen once; the top ten hold 15% to 17%. The specimen sequenced was blood. All receptors derive from a woman of 80 years or more in good health.

The chain recombines TRBV7-9 with TRBJ2-5; 7 nucleotides match TRBD2. The CDR3 covers 20 residues. Germline lookup yields CDR1 SEHNR and CDR2 FQNEAQ (reference sequence). Unmatched junction bases numbered 21, after V lost 0 bases and J lost 5 bases. The CDR3 here is CASSLADRLSSGAQGETQYF. The CDR3 DNA follows: TGTGCCAGCAGCTTAGCGGACCGGCTATCTAGCGGAGCGCAAGGGGAGACCCAGTACTTC.

The V gene is TRBV9, the J gene TRBJ1-3; 12 bases line up with TRBD1. CDR3 length: 15 amino acids. The trim removed 4 bases at V and 8 bases at J, leaving 7 bases unmatched. Germline assignment: CDR1 SGDLS and CDR2 YYNGEE. The CDR3 sequence: CASSPGTGGRDTIYF. The CDR3 nucleotides read TGTGCCAGCAGCCCCGGGACAGGGGGCAGGGACACCATATATTTT.

This clonotype was observed a few times. This sequence joins TRBV20-1 and TRBJ2-7; maybe TRBD2 (5 bases). The J call may be faulty, since TRBJ2-5 better matches the DNA end. Germline CDR1 reads DFQATT; CDR2 reads SNEGSKA (reference sequence). This CDR3 has 13 residues. The CDR3 region is CSGERAMGVTQYF. In nucleotides, the CDR3 is TGCAGTGGGGAACGGGCGATGGGAGTGACCCAGTACTTC.

Points on this clonotype: This sequence may be a read error, since a much larger clone differs from it by one base. The CDR3 sequence: CASREGRNGDTQYF. DNA for the CDR3: TGTGCCAGCAGGGAAGGACGTAACGGGGATACGCAGTATTTT. The V gene is TRBV2, the J gene TRBJ2-3; the D is unclear. Germline CDR1 reads SNHLY; CDR2 reads FYNNEI. CDR3 size: 14 residues. Variable domain in full (rest from reference TRBV2 and TRBJ2-3): EPEVTQTPSHQVTQMGQEVILRCVPISNHLYFYWYRQILGQKVEFLVSFYNNEISEKSEIFDDQFSVERPDGSNFTLKIRSTKLEDSAMYFCASREGRNGDTQYFGPGTRLTVL.

This clonotype has only one observation. The rearrangement joins TRBV5-1 to TRBJ1-1; tentatively, D is TRBD1 (5 bases). V was clipped by 2 bases and J by 5 bases, with 19 bases between them. This CDR3 comprises 16 residues. Germline V CDR1 and CDR2: SGHRS, YFSETQ. CDR3 protein: CASSFVLGTRGTEAFF. The CDR3 DNA follows: TGCGCCAGCAGCTTCGTGCTAGGGACTCGGGGGACTGAAGCTTTCTTT.

This clonotype was found many times. V and J are TRBV28 and TRBJ2-7; D may correspond to TRBD1 or TRBD2 (6 bases each). The length of the CDR3 is 15 residues. Germline assignment: CDR1 MDHEN and CDR2 SYDVKM. The germline V and J ends were trimmed by 3 bases and 3 bases, with 15 bases remaining between them. CDR3 sequence (DNA): TGTGCCAGCAGTTTTGGGGGGCTTTTGGGCTACGAGCAGTACTTC. Its translation is CASSFGGLLGYEQYF.

This clonotype showed up many times. The rearrangement links TRBV6-5 to TRBJ2-3; a weak D match, TRBD1 (5 bases). The V and J ends lost 2 bases and 0 bases respectively, with 6 bases between them. Germline loops: CDR1 MNHEY, CDR2 SVGAGI. There are 14 residues in the CDR3. The CDR3 loop is CASSYRQSTDTQYF. CDR3 sequence (DNA): TGTGCCAGCAGTTACCGACAGAGCACAGATACGCAGTATTTT.

This clonotype was recorded many times. The V and J genes are TRBV5-1 and TRBJ2-1; 15 positions match TRBD2. The J segment lost 7 bases and the V segment lost 0 bases, leaving 2 bases of the junction unmatched. CDR3 size: 16 residues. Germline CDR1 SGHRS, CDR2 YFSETQ. Written as DNA, the CDR3 is TGCGCCAGCAGCTTGGGGGGACTAGCGGGGGGAAATGAGCAGTTCTTC. Encoded protein: CASSLGGLAGGNEQFF.